This T cell receptor beta chain appears in the sequencing data of a study of T cells in Graves' hyperthyroidism and ophthalmopathy (dated by TCRdb to the late 2010s). With regard to the full study: Peripheral blood was collected at initial diagnosis, before any treatment. A discovery cohort of about 95 patients, 43 with Graves' ophthalmopathy and fewer than 65 with stable Graves' hyperthyroidism, was used to find distinguishing TCR V-J signatures. An independent validation cohort of around 19 hyperthyroidism patients and about 15 patients who later progressed to ophthalmopathy tested prospective prediction of ophthalmopathy. For training and testing, the 100 patients in the discovery cohort were randomly divided in a 7:3 ratio. In six Graves' hyperthyroidism patients, the study also compared T-cell repertoires from thyroid tissue with T-cell repertoires from blood. Following sampling, methimazole starting at 30 mg daily was given to hyperthyroidism patients, and high-dose intravenous methylprednisolone was given to ophthalmopathy patients. According to the paper, TCR Vbeta CDR3 sequencing was carried out on more than 120 peripheral blood samples, which came from some 41 ophthalmopathy, around 75 hyperthyroidism and about 17 progressor patients. What the study reported, not specific to this receptor: In validation, the model predicted progression to ophthalmopathy with 55% to 71% sensitivity and 72% to 85% specificity, a median of approximately 6.5 months before onset. A model built on a 13 V-J signature distinguished ophthalmopathy from stable hyperthyroidism, reaching around 87% sensitivity and about 81% specificity in cross-validation and 80%/75% in testing. Most expanded thyroid clonotypes (frequency above 0.001) were also found in blood, which suggests that blood repertoires may mirror thyroid immune responses. Sample size was not statistically predetermined, and investigators were not blinded to group allocation.

Graves' hyperthyroidism was defined as stable when no progression to ophthalmopathy occurred over 18 months of follow-up. Hyperthyroidism patients were aged 18 to 65 years and newly diagnosed, with disease duration of less than 2 months. Any patient with an uncontrolled infection, another autoimmune disease, pregnancy or lactation was excluded. Diagnoses relied on clinical symptoms, serum thyroxine and TRAb, thyroid ultrasound and orbital computed tomography. PBMCs were isolated from 7.5 to 10 ml of fresh peripheral blood by Ficoll-Paque density gradient centrifugation. Total RNA was extracted using Trizol reagent, and RNA quality was assessed on an Agilent 2100 Bioanalyzer. At the junction V is shortened by 4 bases and J by 9 bases, with 7 bases in between. There are 12 amino acids in the CDR3, from cysteine to phenylalanine inclusive. This entry keeps only the CDR3 DNA: 36 bases, framed from base 1. CDR1 and CDR2 (SGHAT, FQNNGV) derive from the germline V gene.

The TCR beta CDR3 regions were amplified from the RNA transcripts. A first-round RT-PCR of the TCR CDR3 used the HTBI primer set with the Qiagen OneStep RT-PCR kit. Libraries were constructed in a second round of multiplex PCR, after which size selection and purification were performed. Sequencing of the libraries was done on an Illumina HiSeq2000 using paired-end 100 bp reads. On the authors' methods: Raw data were processed with SOAPnuke, discarding reads with adapters, uncalled bases, mean Phred below 15, or no exact constant-primer or identifier match. High-quality paired reads were merged using COPE v1.2.5, and each unique nucleotide sequence was defined as a clonotype. Clonotypes were aligned to IMGT TRBV, TRBD and TRBJ reference segments using MiTCR v1.1. The analysis included only V-J combinations with a frequency above 0.0001, which together covered around 99% of the repertoires. The TCS score was defined as F50 (clonal expansion) divided by E x V (chaos), with BLOSUM62-based TCRdist calculated between CDR3 peptides within each V-J. Welch's t-statistics and random forest reduced around 550 V-J features to fewer than 15, which were used in a naive Bayes classifier (R e1071). TCRdb redid the processing of the public reads, applying fastp at Q25 and MiXCR, and retained in-frame beta chains. Entries are consolidated by CDR3 protein sequence, retaining the most common genes and DNA. For this entry, the V and J calls and clone size follow TCRdb and not the study's own pipeline. The sample yields about 400,000 distinct CDR3 sequences; approximately 15% were counted once. The ten largest clonotypes hold 12% to 15% of the sample.

This clonotype was counted only a few times. Which antigen it targets is not known. Per-base qualities were not stored, and no clone one base away is much larger. The chain is made from TRBV11-2 and TRBJ2-6, with the D gene not confidently named. This TCR was recovered from a woman aged 18 to 35 with Graves' hyperthyroidism. Input material: blood. The CDR3 region has the sequence CASSSPFNVLTF. The bases read TGTGCCAGCAGCTCCCCCTTCAACGTCCTGACTTTC.